This T cell receptor (beta chain) was captured by sequencing in a study of T cell responses to AZD1222 COVID-19 vaccine. The CDR3 has 15 residues. The germline CDR1 and CDR2 sequences are SGDLS and YYNGEE. Between the trimmed V and J ends, which lost 2 bases and 8 bases, there was a span of 16 bases. The repertoire was sequenced with immunoSEQ multiplex PCR; TCRdb's copy has only in-frame clones and lacks some. The data contain 60,000 to 85,000 clones, around 90% of them seen just once; the ten biggest clones take up 4% to 5%. Sample: peripheral blood, taken 28 days after the second dose of the MenACWY control vaccine. The chain links TRBV9 to TRBJ1-4; the D gene is possibly TRBD1 (6 bases). The TCR comes from an adult who received the MenACWY meningococcal vaccine as a control. In nucleotides, the CDR3 is TGTGCCAGCAGCGTCAGAGGGGGGGTGAGAGAAAAACTGTTTTTT. The encoded protein is CASSVRGGVREKLFF.